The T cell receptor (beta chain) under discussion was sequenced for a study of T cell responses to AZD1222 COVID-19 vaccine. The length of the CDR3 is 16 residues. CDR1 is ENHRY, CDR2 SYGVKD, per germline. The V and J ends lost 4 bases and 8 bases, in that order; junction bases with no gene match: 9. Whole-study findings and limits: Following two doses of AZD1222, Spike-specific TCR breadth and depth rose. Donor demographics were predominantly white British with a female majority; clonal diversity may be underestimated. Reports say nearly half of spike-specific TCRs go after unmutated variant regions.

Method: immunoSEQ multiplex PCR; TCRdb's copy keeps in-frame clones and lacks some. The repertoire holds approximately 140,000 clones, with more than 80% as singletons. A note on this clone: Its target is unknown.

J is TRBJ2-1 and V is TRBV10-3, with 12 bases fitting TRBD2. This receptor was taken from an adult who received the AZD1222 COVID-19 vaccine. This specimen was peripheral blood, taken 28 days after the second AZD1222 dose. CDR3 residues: CAISAAASGRADEQFF. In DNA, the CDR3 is TGTGCCATCAGTGCGGCAGCTAGCGGGAGGGCCGATGAGCAGTTCTTC.